This is a list of T cell receptor beta chains from one sample in a study of blood T cell repertoires in COVID-19. Using immunoSEQ multiplex PCR, the repertoire was profiled, and TCRdb retains in-frame clones only, with some absent. The top ten hold around 5% of the sample, which has approximately 280,000 clones, 80% to 85% seen once. Sequencing was carried out using PBMCs or T cells enriched from blood (not recorded which). The receptors shown here come from a man aged 40-50 years who had been exposed to COVID-19. Each CDR3 is given with its conserved first and last residue. Each record gives: D gene, clone size, CDR3 length, J gene, V gene, CDR3 DNA, CDR3 protein. D genes are given only for firm matches. Clone sizes are given selectively: once, few, many, or a class where the clone is expanded.

>.|.|13|TRBJ2-1|TRBV27
TGTGCCAGCAGTTGGGACGACCGGGACACACAGTTCTTC
CASSWDDRDTQFF
>TRBD2|.|14|TRBJ2-1|TRBV5-1
TGCGCCAGCAGGCTAGCGGGAGGGCGAGGTGAGCAGTTCTTC
CASRLAGGRGEQFF
>.|.|15|TRBJ2-7|TRBV6-5
TGTGCCAGCAGTCTCCCGGGACCGGGAGTTGGTGAGCAGTACTTC
CASSLPGPGVGEQYF
>.|.|16|TRBJ2-7|TRBV6-6
TGTGCCAGCAGTTACTCGACAAGGGGCGATGCATCCGAGCAGTACTTC
CASSYSTRGDASEQYF
>TRBD1|.|15|TRBJ2-1|TRBV2
TGTGCCAGCAGTGGGGACAGGGTTGGAGACAATGAGCAGTTCTTC
CASSGDRVGDNEQFF
>.|.|13|TRBJ2-7|TRBV6-6
TGTGCCAGCACCAGCGGAGGGTCCTACGAGCAGTACTTC
CASTSGGSYEQYF
>.|.|15|TRBJ2-1|TRBV9
TGTGCCAGCAGCGTAGGCGGAGGGCCGGTAGATGAGCAGTTCTTC
CASSVGGGPVDEQFF
>.|few|11|TRBJ1-1|TRBV12-3/TRBV12-4
TGTGCCAGCGGGCAATACGGTGAAGCTTTCTTT
CASGQYGEAFF
>.|.|13|TRBJ2-3|TRBV30
TGTGCCTGGAGAGGAGAGAGCACAGATACGCAGTATTTT
CAWRGESTDTQYF
>.|.|13|TRBJ1-5|TRBV6-5
TGTGCCAGCACGCCATCGTGGCTTCAGCCCCAGCATTTT
CASTPSWLQPQHF
>.|.|14|TRBJ2-1|TRBV11-3
TGTGCCAGCAGCTTAAGGGGCAGCCTCAATGAGCAGTTCTTC
CASSLRGSLNEQFF
>.|.|14|TRBJ1-4|TRBV18
TGTGCCAGCTCACCCCCCGAGCTCAATGAAAAACTGTTTTTT
CASSPPELNEKLFF
>.|.|16|TRBJ1-1|TRBV27
TGTGCCAGCAGTGGGAAGCAGGGAGTTGGAGGGACTGAAGCTTTCTTT
CASSGKQGVGGTEAFF
>.|.|16|TRBJ2-7|TRBV4-1
TGCGCCAGCAGCCCATCCCCCGGGACACTTACCTACGAGCAGTACTTC
CASSPSPGTLTYEQYF
>TRBD1|.|15|TRBJ1-1|TRBV5-5
TGTGCCAGCAGCAAAGCCGGGACAGTTAACACTGAAGCTTTCTTT
CASSKAGTVNTEAFF
>TRBD2|once|14|TRBJ2-1|TRBV27
TGTGCCACGCTGCGGGCGGGAGGGCCGAATGAGCAGTTCTTC
CATLRAGGPNEQFF
>TRBD2|.|13|TRBJ2-4|TRBV11-3
TGTGCCAGCCGGGGCGCTAGCGGGAACATTCAGTACTTC
CASRGASGNIQYF
>.|.|12|TRBJ1-1|TRBV30
TGTGCCTGGAAACCGGGCCCCGGAGGAGCTTTCTTT
CAWKPGPGGAFF
>TRBD1|.|15|TRBJ1-1|TRBV19
TGTGCCAGTAGTACCGGTGACAGGGGCCGCACTGAAGCTTTCTTT
CASSTGDRGRTEAFF
>.|.|19|TRBJ2-2|TRBV21-1
TGTGCCAGCAGCCCGGACCTATGGGTGCGGGAGAAGGGCACCGGGGAGCTGTTTTTT
CASSPDLWVREKGTGELFF
>TRBD1|.|17|TRBJ1-5|TRBV28
TGTGCCAGCAGTTTATTGTTCGGACAGGCTAGCAATCAGCCCCAGCATTTT
CASSLLFGQASNQPQHF
>TRBD1|.|13|TRBJ2-5|TRBV11-2
TGTGCCAGCAGCCCGGACAGGGTTAAGACCCAGTACTTC
CASSPDRVKTQYF
>.|.|14|TRBJ1-3|TRBV11-3
TGTGCCAGCAACTCCCTCGCTGCTGGAAACACCATATATTTT
CASNSLAAGNTIYF
>TRBD2|.|14|TRBJ2-7|TRBV6-5
TGTGCCAGCAGTTTTCTAGCGGCTTCCTACGAGCAGTACTTC
CASSFLAASYEQYF
>TRBD1|.|13|TRBJ1-2|TRBV19
TGTGCCAGTAGTGACAGGGGGGATTATGGCTACACCTTC
CASSDRGDYGYTF
>.|.|15|TRBJ1-2|TRBV7-3
TGTGCCAGCAGCTTAAACGGGGGGCAGGACTATGGCTACACCTTC
CASSLNGGQDYGYTF
>TRBD2|.|16|TRBJ2-1|TRBV28
TGTGCCAGCAGTTTATATGGGACTAGCGGAAACAATGAGCAGTTCTTC
CASSLYGTSGNNEQFF
>.|.|15|TRBJ1-5|TRBV9
TGTGCCAGCACCGCCCAGGGGTCGAGCAATCAGCCCCAGCATTTT
CASTAQGSSNQPQHF
>TRBD1|.|13|TRBJ2-7|TRBV6-5
TGTGCCAGCAATACAGGGGTTGGCTACGAGCAGTACTTC
CASNTGVGYEQYF
>.|.|12|TRBJ1-2|TRBV20-1
TGCAGTGCTAGTTCGGACTACTATGGCTACACCTTC
CSASSDYYGYTF
>TRBD2|.|21|TRBJ2-4|TRBV5-1
TGCGCCAGCAGCTTGCGGGCCGGGACTAGCGGATCGAGGGTCGCCAAAAACATTCAGTACTTC
CASSLRAGTSGSRVAKNIQYF
>TRBD2|.|16|TRBJ2-2|TRBV7-6
TGTGCCAGCAGCTTACAGACTAGCGGGAACACCGGGGAGCTGTTTTTT
CASSLQTSGNTGELFF
>TRBD2|.|21|TRBJ2-1|TRBV27
TGTGCCAGCAGCCATTTTCCAACCTGGACTAGCGGGAGTTTTAGGTTCGGTGAGCAGTTCTTC
CASSHFPTWTSGSFRFGEQFF
>.|.|17|TRBJ1-1|TRBV7-8
TGTGCCAGCAGCTTAGTAGTAGTACGGGGGGACGGCACTGAAGCTTTCTTT
CASSLVVVRGDGTEAFF
>TRBD2|once|15|TRBJ2-5|TRBV5-1
TGCGCCAGCAGCTTCGGTCTAGCGGGAGGAGAGACCCAGTACTTC
CASSFGLAGGETQYF
>.|.|16|TRBJ2-1|TRBV4-1
TGCGCCAGCAGCCACCCGGACACCCGAAGGTTCGATGAGCAGTTCTTC
CASSHPDTRRFDEQFF
>.|few|14|TRBJ1-3|TRBV5-5
TGTGCCAGCAGCGCAATTAGCTCTGGAAACACCATATATTTT
CASSAISSGNTIYF
>TRBD2|.|17|TRBJ2-1|TRBV6-6
TGTGCCAGCAGTCCCGGGGGGGCTAGCGGGTCCTACAATGAGCAGTTCTTC
CASSPGGASGSYNEQFF
>.|.|13|TRBJ2-1|TRBV11-2
TGTGCCAGCAGCTTTTTGACTACGGGGGAGCAGTTCTTC
CASSFLTTGEQFF
>.|.|13|TRBJ2-3|TRBV6-5
TGTGCCAGCAGTCCCCCGGGACACCATACGCAGTATTTT
CASSPPGHHTQYF